In its sample, the clone carrying this T cell receptor beta chain was seen many times. Its cognate antigen is unknown. The data belong to a study of blood T cells in healthy people across ages. Overall study results and limits: Because donor CMV status was unknown, expanded clonotype changes were possibly confounded. Per-million-T-cell TCR beta diversity fell roughly linearly with age.

The second PCR ran roughly 6 to 11 cycles with a sample-barcoded 5' primer and J-beta primers. TCRdb analysed the 5' RACE reads with MiXCR anew, one entry per CDR3 protein. The sample contains around 990,000 distinct CDR3 sequences, around 27% of which appear only once. The J segment lost 2 bases and the V segment lost 5 bases, leaving 4 bases of the junction unmatched. The CDR3 length is 14 residues. Germline V gene lookup returns CDR1 SGHTA and CDR2 FQGTGA. A further study also used this sample, focusing on T cells of mothers and their children.

The receptor's source is a girl aged 2 to 9 in good health. Sequenced sample: blood. The V gene is TRBV7-3, the J gene TRBJ2-7; 9 nucleotides match TRBD1. CDR3 sequence: CASSRQGGTYEQYF. CDR3 DNA sequence: TGTGCCAGCAGCCGACAGGGGGGAACCTACGAGCAGTACTTC.